Sequencing of this TCR beta chain was carried out in a study of regulatory T cells in long-lasting Graves disease. For the study at large: Less than 3 months of antithyroid drugs had been taken by newly diagnosed Graves' patients.

This clonotype was seen ten or more times. The antigen remains undetermined. The germline CDR1 and CDR2 sequences are KGHSH and LQKENI. CDR3 size: 17 residues. With 0 bases clipped from V and 5 bases from J, the junction kept 11 bases outside the gene matches. Stated time point: newly diagnosed GD, antithyroid drugs for less than 3 months. Scientists built the TCR library using RNA that was extracted from PBMCs. Study conclusions and caveats: Patients whose Graves' disease persisted exhibited lower TCR diversity than those newly diagnosed. Persistent disease was characterized by preferential usage of TRBV28, TRBJ1-2 and TRBJ2-5.

The TCR beta library used iRepertoire HTBI primers with Arm-PCR amplification of CDR3. TCRdb reprocessed the multiplex PCR reads with MiXCR, giving one entry per CDR3 protein. The sample records approximately 400,000 distinct CDR3 sequences, about 15% being singletons. These data were also reused for a study on T cells in Graves' hyperthyroidism and ophthalmopathy. From that second work: Ophthalmopathy got predicted by the model a median 6.5 months before its onset.

The chain employs TRBV18 and TRBJ2-7; 9 nucleotides agree with TRBD1. The source was peripheral blood mononuclear cells (PBMCs), collected at new diagnosis, from a patient treated with antithyroid drugs. The TCR sequence derives from a woman in her 40s with Graves disease. CDR3 sequence: CASSPPSVGTGSHEQYF. In DNA, the CDR3 is TGTGCCAGCTCACCACCGTCAGTAGGGACAGGGTCTCACGAGCAGTACTTC. Together with reference TRBV18 and TRBJ2-7, the CDR3 gives the full variable domain: NAGVMQNPRHLVRRRGQEARLRCSPMKGHSHVYWYRQLPEEGLKFMVYLQKENIIDESGMPKERFSAEFPKEGPSILRIQQVVRGDSAAYFCASSPPSVGTGSHEQYFGPGTRLTVT.